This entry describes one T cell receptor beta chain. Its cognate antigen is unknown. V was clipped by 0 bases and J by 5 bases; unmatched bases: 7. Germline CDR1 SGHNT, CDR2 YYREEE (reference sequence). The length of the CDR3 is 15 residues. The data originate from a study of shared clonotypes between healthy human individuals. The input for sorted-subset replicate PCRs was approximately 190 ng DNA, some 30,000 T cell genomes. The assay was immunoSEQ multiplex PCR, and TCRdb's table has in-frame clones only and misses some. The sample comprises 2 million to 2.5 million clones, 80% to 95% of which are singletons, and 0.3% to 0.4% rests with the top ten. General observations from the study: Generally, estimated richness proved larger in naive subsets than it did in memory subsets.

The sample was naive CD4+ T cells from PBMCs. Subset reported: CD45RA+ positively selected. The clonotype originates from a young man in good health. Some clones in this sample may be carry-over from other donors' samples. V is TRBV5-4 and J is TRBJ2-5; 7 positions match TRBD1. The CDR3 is CASSLGTGPPETQYF. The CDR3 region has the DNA TGTGCCAGCAGCTTGGGGACAGGTCCTCCGGAGACCCAGTACTTC.